This T cell receptor (beta chain) is from a study of long-term antiretroviral therapy in people with HIV. Study in general: Collection of the earliest samples took place about a decade ahead of the 2015 immediate-ART recommendation.

Of note for this clone: Its antigen is not identified.

Points from the study as a whole: ART adherence, viral resistance and therapy changes were undocumented. Blood was collected between about 2003 and 2017, possibly under older ART regimens.

Investigators performed immunoSEQ version v3.0 at survey level. The method was immunoSEQ multiplex PCR; TCRdb's version includes in-frame clones alone and lacks a portion of them. In the table there are over 15,000 clones, about 91% of which are singletons. The ends were cut back, 5 bases at V and 11 bases at J, with 12 bases in the middle. Germline V CDR1 and CDR2: SGHTA, FQGNSA. CDR3 size: 11 residues. This receptor was obtained from a woman in her thirties with HIV. The chain couples TRBV7-2 to TRBJ1-1, with D possibly matching TRBD1 (6 bases). Material: unsorted PBMCs, obtained around 2.3 years before starting antiretroviral therapy. CDR3 residues: CASSLGGGAFF. CDR3 nucleotides: TGTGCCAGCAGCCTGGGAGGGGGGGCTTTCTTT. Using reference TRBV7-2 and TRBJ1-1 for the parts outside the CDR3, the full variable domain is GAGVSQSPSNKVTEKGKDVELRCDPISGHTALYWYRQSLGQGLEFLIYFQGNSAPDKSGLPSDRFSAERTGGSVSTLTIQRTQQEDSAVYLCASSLGGGAFFGQGTRLTVV.